This is a list of T cell receptor beta chains from one sample in a study of T-cell reconstitution after alpha-beta-depleted transplantation in children. TCRdb re-called the PCR reads with MiXCR, one entry per CDR3 protein. Here the sample spans about 120,000 distinct CDR3 sequences, 9% to 12% being singletons. This sample comprised PBMCs from the stem cell graft donor, obtained from the stem cell graft. The origin of the receptors is a human donor who donated a stem cell graft to a child with acute lymphoblastic leukemia. CDR3s include the opening cysteine and the closing phenylalanine or tryptophan. Fields, in order: V gene, clone size, CDR3 length, CDR3 protein. Clone size is stated in some rows and not others, as once, few, many or a class when expanded.

v_call: TRBV6-2/TRBV6-3; clone_size: many; cdr3_length: 15; cdr3_aa: CASRPGTTNTGELFF
v_call: TRBV28; clone_size: many; cdr3_length: 16; cdr3_aa: CASSSGLAENTGELFF
v_call: TRBV12-3/TRBV12-4; clone_size: many; cdr3_length: 15; cdr3_aa: CASSWDRVSNQPQHF
v_call: TRBV19; clone_size: many; cdr3_length: 13; cdr3_aa: CASSPQGGQPQHF
v_call: TRBV20-1; clone_size: -; cdr3_length: 16; cdr3_aa: CSASVAQVTKNTEAFF
v_call: TRBV20-1; clone_size: many; cdr3_length: 17; cdr3_aa: CSASWPPGRGHQETQYF
v_call: TRBV29-1; clone_size: many; cdr3_length: 13; cdr3_aa: CSVSGGRWDTQYF
v_call: TRBV12-3/TRBV12-4; clone_size: many; cdr3_length: 14; cdr3_aa: CASSLARTGVGYTF
v_call: TRBV5-4; clone_size: once; cdr3_length: 15; cdr3_aa: CAISLGGSSYNEQFF
v_call: TRBV20-1; clone_size: many; cdr3_length: 15; cdr3_aa: CSATAPTDTTGELFF
v_call: TRBV15; clone_size: many; cdr3_length: 14; cdr3_aa: CATSRDRTGLGYTF
v_call: TRBV3-1; clone_size: many; cdr3_length: 16; cdr3_aa: CASSQDLRVSSYEQYF
v_call: TRBV10-3; clone_size: many; cdr3_length: 12; cdr3_aa: CAISELGDTQYF
v_call: TRBV18; clone_size: -; cdr3_length: 13; cdr3_aa: CASSPQGLEKLFF
v_call: TRBV12-3/TRBV12-4; clone_size: many; cdr3_length: 14; cdr3_aa: CASSPVGGSYGYTF
v_call: TRBV15; clone_size: few; cdr3_length: 15; cdr3_aa: CATSRSGVALDEQFF
v_call: TRBV5-1; clone_size: many; cdr3_length: 17; cdr3_aa: CASSEGLAGGREHEQFF
v_call: TRBV12-3/TRBV12-4; clone_size: many; cdr3_length: 14; cdr3_aa: CASRLLAVKNIQYF
v_call: TRBV20-1; clone_size: many; cdr3_length: 13; cdr3_aa: CSARPGGTDTQYF
v_call: TRBV20-1; clone_size: many; cdr3_length: 16; cdr3_aa: CSASKLAAIFYNEQFF
v_call: TRBV15; clone_size: many; cdr3_length: 15; cdr3_aa: CATSRETGVESPLHF
v_call: TRBV5-1; clone_size: many; cdr3_length: 15; cdr3_aa: CASSTWDSGISGYTF
v_call: TRBV18; clone_size: many; cdr3_length: 15; cdr3_aa: CASSPGQGAEDTQYF
v_call: TRBV29-1; clone_size: many; cdr3_length: 13; cdr3_aa: CSVAGQGWGEQFF
v_call: TRBV10-3; clone_size: many; cdr3_length: 13; cdr3_aa: CAISGGQGEKLFF
v_call: TRBV4-2; clone_size: few; cdr3_length: 11; cdr3_aa: CASSQSVGYTF
v_call: TRBV7-9; clone_size: many; cdr3_length: 14; cdr3_aa: CASSFDRARETQYF
v_call: TRBV6-5; clone_size: many; cdr3_length: 15; cdr3_aa: CASSTGTSGSYEQYF
v_call: TRBV2; clone_size: many; cdr3_length: 14; cdr3_aa: CAIGGLNPSYGYTF